What follows are 18 T cell receptor beta chains derived from one specimen sequenced in a study of blood T cell repertoires in COVID-19. The method was immunoSEQ multiplex PCR; TCRdb's version includes in-frame clones alone and lacks a portion of them. Among about 75,000 clones listed, 74% were seen once. The sequencing sample was made of peripheral blood. The receptors stem from a human donor with acute or convalescent COVID-19. The donor label of this sample is uncertain.

V gene TRBV6-1 combines with J gene TRBJ1-5; 9 bases map to TRBD1. Germline CDR1 is MNHNS and CDR2 is SASEGT. V was pared by 2 bases and J by 5 bases, with 13 bases of the junction left unmatched. CDR3 length: 18 residues. The CDR3 is CASSEPLRTGAGDQPQHF. The CDR3 DNA reads as TGTGCCAGCAGTGAACCCCTCCGGACAGGGGCAGGTGATCAGCCCCAGCATTTT.

This rearrangement joins TRBV21-1 to TRBJ1-5. TRBV21-1 is designated a pseudogene. The CDR3 length is 17 residues. The CDR3 sequence: CASSTLRPRRGNQPQHF. Here the CDR3 DNA reads TGTGCCAGCAGCACCCTTAGACCCCGACGGGGCAATCAGCCCCAGCATTTT.

This chain uses TRBV10-1 with TRBJ2-3, with 12 nucleotides matching TRBD2. CDR3 length: 13 amino acids. The germline gives CDR1 WNHNN, CDR2 SYGVQD (reference sequence). With V trimmed by 8 bases and J by 6 bases, 3 bases remained unmatched. As DNA, the CDR3 is TGCGCCAGCGGACTAGCGGGGAGCGATACGCAGTATTTT. It encodes CASGLAGSDTQYF.

The chain employs TRBV11-2 and TRBJ1-3; D is ambiguous. This CDR3 spans 15 amino acids. V was shortened by 5 bases and J by 0 bases, with 11 bases between the two germline ends. The germline CDR1 and CDR2 sequences are SGHAT and FQNNGV. The CDR3 DNA sequence: TGTGCCAGCAGCGCCGACGGAGCCTCTGGAAACACCATATATTTT. This gives the protein CASSADGASGNTIYF.

The J gene is TRBJ2-1, the V gene TRBV6-2 or TRBV6-3; 9 positions match TRBD2. Germline assignment: CDR1 MNHEY and CDR2 SVGEGT. Unmatched junction bases numbered 12, after V lost 5 bases and J lost 7 bases. The CDR3 consists of 16 residues. The CDR3 DNA is TGTGCCAGCAGTCTCCACTCGGGTAGCGGGGGTAATGAGCAGTTCTTC. Amino acids: CASSLHSGSGGNEQFF.

This chain links TRBV3-1 (or the pseudogene TRBV3-2) with TRBJ2-1, with D possibly being TRBD2 (6 bases). The CDR3 covers 18 residues. The germline CDR1 and CDR2 sequences are LGHDT and YNNKEL (reference sequence). V was trimmed by 1 base and J by 0 bases, leaving 16 bases between them. For the CDR3, the DNA is TGTGCCAGCAGCCAAGCCTCTAAGACTAGGAACTCCTACAATGAGCAGTTCTTC. Translating it yields CASSQASKTRNSYNEQFF.

This chain joins TRBV28 and TRBJ1-2; 9 bases align to TRBD1. The V gene end was trimmed by 3 bases and the J gene end by 7 bases; junction bases not matched to a gene: 6. The CDR3 runs 14 residues. Germline values: CDR1 MDHEN, CDR2 SYDVKM. The chain's CDR3 is CASSFGTGSFGYTF. The CDR3 nucleotides read TGTGCCAGCAGTTTCGGGACAGGGTCTTTTGGCTACACCTTC.

CDR3 nucleotides: TGCGCCAGCCGGGATCAAGGAGGGGAGCAGTTCTTC. It is translated as CASRDQGGEQFF. The genes are TRBV10-1 and TRBJ2-1; D possibly corresponds to TRBD2 (6 bases). This CDR3 region has 12 residues. With 8 bases removed from V and 10 bases from J, the gap between germline ends came to 15 bases. Germline loops: CDR1 WNHNN, CDR2 SYGVQD (reference sequence).

The genes are TRBV19 and TRBJ2-1, with TRBD2 identical over 13 bases. V dropped 8 bases and J dropped 0; count of bases not matched to a gene: 7. The CDR3 length is 17 residues. Germline lookup yields CDR1 LNHDA and CDR2 SQIVND (reference sequence). The CDR3 DNA follows: TGTGCCAGTGCGCTGGGGACTAGCGGGACCTCCTACAATGAGCAGTTCTTC. Its translation is CASALGTSGTSYNEQFF.

Turning to this clone: This clone may be a read error of a much larger clone one base away. This sequence joins TRBV28 and TRBJ2-2, with D tentatively TRBD1 (5 bases). CDR3 length: 13 amino acids. The germline V and J ends were trimmed by 5 bases and 1 base, with 5 bases remaining between them. Germline CDR1 is MDHEN and CDR2 is SYDVKM. The CDR3 loop is CASSGQNTGELFF. In DNA, the CDR3 is TGTGCCAGCAGTGGACAGAACACCGGGGAGCTGTTTTTT. The full variable domain, rest sourced from reference TRBV28 and TRBJ2-2, is DVKVTQSSRYLVKRTGEKVFLECVQDMDHENMFWYRQDPGLGLRLIYFSYDVKMKEKGDIPEGYSVSREKKERFSLILESASTNQTSMYLCASSGQNTGELFFGEGSRLTVL.

This clone was detected a few times. The chain links TRBV5-1 to TRBJ2-1; TRBD2 matches at 10 bases. This CDR3 contains 14 residues. V trimming: 1 base; J trimming: 7 bases; junction bases outside the gene matches: 2. CDR1 SGHRS and CDR2 YFSETQ come from the germline V gene. The CDR3 reads CASSLSSGRNEQFF. CDR3 coding DNA: TGCGCCAGCAGCTTGTCTAGCGGGAGAAATGAGCAGTTCTTC.

This chain uses TRBV2 with TRBJ2-7; D is perhaps TRBD1 (6 bases). Trimming removed 4 bases from V and 1 base from J, with 14 bases in between. CDR1 is SNHLY and CDR2 is FYNNEI in the germline V gene. This CDR3 comprises 15 residues. The CDR3 sequence: CASSGDGQNSYEQYV. The CDR3 DNA reads as TGTGCCAGCAGTGGGGACGGACAGAATTCCTACGAGCAGTACGTC.

The V and J genes are TRBV25-1 and TRBJ2-5, with a weak D call TRBD2 (5 bases). The germline V gene has CDR1 MGHDK and CDR2 SYGVNS. Trimming removed 3 bases from V and 5 bases from J, with 10 bases in between. The CDR3 is 13 amino acids. The CDR3 reads CASSEASQETQYF. The CDR3 DNA follows: TGTGCCAGCAGTGAGGCTAGCCAGGAGACCCAGTACTTC.

This clone came up a few times. The chain recombines TRBV21-1 with TRBJ2-7; the table gives TRBD1 as D, unverified against the DNA. TRBV21-1 is flagged as a pseudogene. The CDR3 runs 13 residues. The chain's CDR3 is CASSKPQSYEQYV. CDR3 DNA sequence: TGTGCCAGCAGCAAGCCCCAGTCCTACGAGCAGTACGTC.

The chain employs TRBV28 and TRBJ1-5; D is unresolved. Trimming stripped 4 bases from V and 4 bases from J, with 14 bases between. This CDR3 comprises 15 residues. Germline V gives CDR1 MDHEN, CDR2 SYDVKM. The CDR3, as DNA: TGTGCCAGCAGTTCCTCCTTTGGAGGGAATCAGCCCCAGCATTTT. As protein: CASSSSFGGNQPQHF.

The rearrangement joins TRBV19 to TRBJ1-5, with TRBD1 identical over 8 bases. CDR3 length equals 13 residues. From germline, CDR1 is LNHDA and CDR2 SQIVND (reference sequence). Trimming took 5 bases from V and 9 from J; bases not matched to a gene: 6. In DNA form, the CDR3 reads TGTGCCAGTAGTGACAGGGGTAGTTCGCCCCAGCATTTT. This sequence encodes CASSDRGSSPQHF.

The chain has TRBV19 and TRBJ1-1, with unresolved D. This CDR3 is 14 amino acids long. Trimming took 8 bases from V and 1 from J, leaving 14 bases between them. Germline CDR1 and CDR2: LNHDA and SQIVND (reference sequence). The CDR3 protein is CASGEGVGNTEAFF. CDR3 in DNA: TGTGCCAGTGGAGAGGGTGTTGGGAACACTGAAGCTTTCTTT.

The V gene is TRBV15, the J gene TRBJ1-5; D gene ambiguous. The germline CDR1 and CDR2 sequences are LNHNV and YYDKDF (reference sequence). V gave up 0 bases and J gave up 0 bases, with 9 bases separating them. The CDR3 is made up of 16 amino acids. CDR3 DNA: TGTGCCACCAGCAGAGAGCAGGTTTTTAGCAATCAGCCCCAGCATTTT. Translation: CATSREQVFSNQPQHF.